Listed here is a single T cell receptor (beta chain). The data belong to a study of blood T cell repertoires in COVID-19. About the study: T cells, B-cell-depleted T cells, or PBMCs supplied cDNA or gDNA.

This CDR3 has 14 amino acids. Germline values: CDR1 MNHEY, CDR2 SVGAGI. The V end was cut by 7 bases, the J end by 3 bases, with 13 bases between. In the original processing: Estimation of nucleated cell counts was performed using reference gene primer amplification. The protocol was immunoSEQ multiplex PCR, while the TCRdb copy is restricted to in-frame clones and leaves out a portion. V, J and clone size are those of that table, while D and trimming were read from the DNA. Here the sample spans hundreds of thousands of clones, about 93% being singletons. This chain joins TRBV6-5 and TRBJ1-5; a weak D match, TRBD1 (5 bases). The receptor was derived from a woman aged 18-29 years who had recovered from COVID-19. Sequencing used PBMCs or T cells enriched from blood (not recorded which). In DNA form, the CDR3 reads TGTGCCAGCACCCCCACAGGATTCAATCAGCCCCAGCATTTT. Protein: CASTPTGFNQPQHF.